The 28 T cell receptor beta chains given below trace back to one sample, sequenced in a study of cytomegalovirus exposure and HLA in healthy donors. Profiled with immunoSEQ multiplex PCR; TCRdb holds only in-frame clones, not every one. The sample lists 70,000 to 75,000 clones, around 94% occurring once. The sequenced material came from PBMCs. The receptors stem from a woman younger than 35 in good health and CMV-seropositive.

This chain joins TRBV10-3 and TRBJ1-1; weak D call: TRBD1 (5 bases). The CDR3 contains 15 residues. Deletions cut 2 bases from V and 4 bases from J, with 14 bases between. Germline values: CDR1 ENHRY, CDR2 SYGVKD. CDR3 in DNA: TGTGCCATCAGTGAGATTGGGGGGGGTGGCACTGAAGCTTTCTTT. The encoded protein is CAISEIGGGGTEAFF.

The chain employs TRBV5-6 and TRBJ1-3; weak D call: TRBD1 (5 bases). Germline V CDR1 and CDR2: SGHDT, YYEEEE. The V and J ends lost 4 bases and 2 bases respectively, with 10 bases between them. CDR3 size: 14 residues. The CDR3 region is CASSPRGAGNTIYF. The CDR3 DNA reads TGTGCCAGCAGCCCTAGGGGTGCTGGAAACACCATATATTTT.

The chain recombines TRBV19 with TRBJ1-2; 8 positions agree with TRBD1. Germline loops: CDR1 LNHDA, CDR2 SQIVND (reference sequence). The CDR3 totals 12 residues. V lost 7 bases and J lost 8; bases outside the gene matches: 6. Here the CDR3 reads CASTPDRAGYTF. The CDR3 bases are TGTGCCAGTACCCCGGACAGGGCCGGCTACACCTTC.

V is TRBV6-1 and J is TRBJ2-7; 10 bases line up with TRBD1. V shed 5 bases, J shed 2 bases, and the junction held 3 bases outside the gene matches. Germline CDR1 and CDR2: MNHNS and SASEGT. The CDR3 consists of 14 residues. CDR3 nucleotides: TGTGCCAGCAGTTGGGACAGGGGAACCTACGAGCAGTACTTC. It codes for CASSWDRGTYEQYF.

This chain links TRBV19 with TRBJ2-3; D possibly corresponds to TRBD2 (6 bases). Germline loops: CDR1 LNHDA, CDR2 SQIVND (reference sequence). Trimming removed 4 bases at V and 1 base at J, with 9 bases between. CDR3 size: 14 residues. For the CDR3, the DNA is TGTGCCAGTAGTAGGGGCGGGGGCACAGATACGCAGTATTTT. This translates into CASSRGGGTDTQYF. Variable domain in full (rest from reference TRBV19 and TRBJ2-3): DGGITQSPKYLFRKEGQNVTLSCEQNLNHDAMYWYRQDPGQGLRLIYYSQIVNDFQKGDIAEGYSVSREKKESFPLTVTSAQKNPTAFYLCASSRGGGTDTQYFGPGTRLTVL.

The chain recombines TRBV19 with TRBJ1-2, with a tentative D call TRBD1 (5 bases). The CDR3 has 11 residues. Trimming took 5 bases from V and 8 from J, leaving 9 bases between them. Germline V gene lookup returns CDR1 LNHDA and CDR2 SQIVND (reference sequence). The CDR3 here is CASSGGTGYTF. DNA for the CDR3: TGTGCCAGTAGTGGGGGGACGGGCTACACCTTC.

The genes are TRBV28 and TRBJ2-1; tentative D call: TRBD2 (6 bases). CDR1 is MDHEN and CDR2 is SYDVKM in the germline V gene. The CDR3 length is 16 residues. V lost 2 bases and J lost 4, with 15 bases in between. CDR3 nucleotides: TGTGCCAGCAGTTTAATGTCTCCCAGCGGGTACAATGAGCAGTTCTTC. As protein: CASSLMSPSGYNEQFF.

The chain joins TRBV7-8 to TRBJ1-6, with TRBD1 identical over 7 bases. This CDR3 is built from 18 residues. Germline lookup yields CDR1 SGHVS and CDR2 FQNEAQ. Losses at the gene ends were 4 bases for V and 9 bases for J; bases not matched to a gene: 18. This chain's CDR3 is CASSYGDSRDLGSSPLHF. The CDR3 nucleotides are TGTGCCAGCAGCTACGGGGACAGTCGAGACCTAGGAAGTTCACCCCTCCACTTT.

The chain has TRBV4-3 and TRBJ2-2; TRBD2 is a possible D gene (6 bases). Germline V CDR1 and CDR2: LGHNA, YSLEER. This CDR3 contains 17 residues. Trimming removed 1 base at V and 4 bases at J, with 16 bases between. CDR3 coding DNA: TGCGCCAGCAGCCAAGGTTCTGAGGGACTGCGCACCGGGGAGCTGTTTTTT. It yields the protein CASSQGSEGLRTGELFF.

DNA for the CDR3: TGTGCCAGCAGGGTGCGGGACAGAGGTGCCTACACCTTC. It codes for CASRVRDRGAYTF. The gene calls are TRBV27 and TRBJ1-2, with 7 nucleotides matching TRBD1. Trimming took 6 bases from V and 10 from J; bases not matched to a gene: 11. The CDR3 loop spans 13 amino acids. CDR1 is MNHEY and CDR2 is SMNVEV in the germline V gene (reference sequence).

The rearrangement joins TRBV4-1 to TRBJ2-7; tentatively, D is TRBD2 (6 bases). The CDR3 totals 15 residues. The V end lost 3 bases, the J end lost 3 bases, and 15 bases lay between the germline ends. The V gene's germline CDR1 is MGHRA and CDR2 YSYEKL. CDR3 in DNA: TGCGCCAGCAGCCACGGGGATATGGGAGGCTACGAGCAGTACTTC. Translation: CASSHGDMGGYEQYF.

The gene calls are TRBV7-9 and TRBJ2-2; no definite D call. This CDR3 is 16 amino acids long. Trimming shortened V by 2 bases and J by 1 base, and 11 bases separated the two germline ends. Germline values: CDR1 SEHNR, CDR2 FQNEAQ (reference sequence). The CDR3 coding sequence is TGTGCCAGCAGCTTATTGGGCAGTAAGAACACCGGGGAGCTGTTTTTT. Translated, it gives CASSLLGSKNTGELFF.

V gene TRBV30 combines with J gene TRBJ1-1; D may be TRBD1 (5 bases). V was cut by 8 bases and J by 2 bases, with 15 bases left in between. CDR3 length equals 13 residues. The germline V gene has CDR1 GTSNPN and CDR2 SVGIG (reference sequence). CDR3: CALAGQYNTEAFF. CDR3 bases: TGTGCCCTGGCGGGGCAGTACAACACTGAAGCTTTCTTT.

The J gene is TRBJ2-1, the V gene TRBV19; 9 bases are shared with TRBD2. The V and J ends lost 5 bases and 7 bases, in that order; junction bases with no gene match: 12. The length of the CDR3 is 16 residues. Germline-derived CDR1 and CDR2 are LNHDA and SQIVND (reference sequence). The CDR3 sequence: CASSPNPGTSRNEQFF. For the CDR3, the DNA is TGTGCCAGTAGTCCCAACCCCGGGACTAGCAGGAATGAGCAGTTCTTC.

This clone was detected only once. The chain has TRBV15 and TRBJ2-2; 11 nucleotides match TRBD1. CDR1 is LNHNV, CDR2 YYDKDF, per germline (reference sequence). The CDR3 loop spans 15 amino acids. Trimming removed 3 bases from V and 8 bases from J; junction bases left unmatched: 5. CDR3 loop: CATSRDRGLSGELFF. DNA for the CDR3: TGTGCCACCAGCAGGGACAGGGGGCTTTCTGGGGAGCTGTTTTTT.

This clone was seen only once. The CDR3 protein is CASSITGELDTQYF. For the CDR3, the DNA is TGTGCCAGCAGCATTACAGGGGAGTTAGATACGCAGTATTTT. V is TRBV5-4 and J is TRBJ2-3; 7 bases fit TRBD1. V dropped 4 bases and J dropped 5; count of bases not matched to a gene: 7. The germline CDR1 and CDR2 sequences are SGHNT and YYREEE (reference sequence). This CDR3 is 14 amino acids long.

This clone was seen just once. The rearrangement links TRBV28 to TRBJ1-4; D may be TRBD1 (5 bases). Deletions cut 1 base from V and 10 bases from J, with 13 bases between. CDR1 is MDHEN and CDR2 is SYDVKM in the germline V gene. The CDR3 spans 14 residues. The CDR3 nucleotides are TGTGCCAGCAGTTTATCGGGACGGGGGGTAAAACTGTTTTTT. Amino acid sequence: CASSLSGRGVKLFF.

In its sample, this clone was seen once. This chain connects TRBV28 to TRBJ1-3; D is ambiguous. V dropped 5 bases and J dropped 0 bases, with 14 bases sitting between them. There are 16 residues in the CDR3. Germline values: CDR1 MDHEN, CDR2 SYDVKM. In DNA form, the CDR3 reads TGTGCCAGCAGTGCGGCCTCGAAACACTCTGGAAACACCATATATTTT. This codes for CASSAASKHSGNTIYF.

The CDR3 bases are TGTGCCAGCAAACAGGGTAGTACTGGCTACACCTTC. Translation gives CASKQGSTGYTF. The chain links TRBV6-6 to TRBJ1-2; D is possibly TRBD1 (6 bases). Between the trimmed V and J ends, which lost 7 bases and 7 bases, there was a span of 13 bases. The CDR3 is 12 amino acids. Germline-derived CDR1 and CDR2 are MNHNY and SVGAGI (reference sequence).

The chain links TRBV5-1 to TRBJ2-1, with 8 bases fitting TRBD2. The germline CDR1 and CDR2 sequences are SGHRS and YFSETQ. This CDR3 comprises 16 residues. J was trimmed by 1 base and V by 3 bases; bases with no gene match: 6. The chain's CDR3 is CASSSSGGASYNEQFF. The CDR3 nucleotides read TGCGCCAGCAGCTCCTCCGGGGGGGCGTCCTACAATGAGCAGTTCTTC.

This chain uses TRBV28 with TRBJ2-7, with D possibly TRBD2 on 5 matching bases. Trimming stripped 6 bases from V and 7 bases from J, with 16 bases between. The CDR3 is 13 residues long. CDR1 is MDHEN and CDR2 is SYDVKM in the germline V gene. Written as DNA, the CDR3 is TGTGCCAGCAGACAAAGGTTGGGGAGAGAGCAGTACTTC. Protein: CASRQRLGREQYF.

This sequence joins TRBV11-3 and TRBJ2-1; D not certain. CDR3 size: 12 residues. The V gene's germline CDR1 is SGHNT and CDR2 YENEEA. Trimming left V 0 bases short and J 10 bases short, with 7 bases between. The CDR3 sequence is CASSLDPREQFF. Here the CDR3 DNA reads TGTGCCAGCAGCTTAGATCCACGGGAGCAGTTCTTC.

The chain carries TRBV2 and TRBJ2-2; D is possibly TRBD1 (6 bases). The V gene's germline CDR1 is SNHLY and CDR2 FYNNEI. The CDR3 is made up of 15 amino acids. Trimming stripped 4 bases from V and 5 bases from J, with 14 bases between. The CDR3 sequence: CASSGQAGGTGELFF. For the CDR3, the DNA is TGTGCCAGCAGTGGACAGGCCGGAGGTACCGGGGAGCTGTTTTTT. Drawing the rest from reference TRBV2 and TRBJ2-2, the complete variable domain is EPEVTQTPSHQVTQMGQEVILRCVPISNHLYFYWYRQILGQKVEFLVSFYNNEISEKSEIFDDQFSVERPDGSNFTLKIRSTKLEDSAMYFCASSGQAGGTGELFFGEGSRLTVL.

V is TRBV5-1 and J is TRBJ1-1; 8 positions agree with TRBD1. Germline CDR1 SGHRS, CDR2 YFSETQ. There are 13 residues in the CDR3. Trimming cost V 0 bases and J 7 bases; bases outside gene matches: 2. As DNA, the CDR3 is TGCGCCAGCAGCTTGGGCGACAGGGGTGAAGCTTTCTTT. Its translation is CASSLGDRGEAFF.

The chain carries TRBV4-1 and TRBJ2-1, with TRBD2 matching over 8 bases. This CDR3 region has 17 residues. CDR1 is MGHRA and CDR2 is YSYEKL in the germline V gene. J lost 4 bases, V lost 0 bases, and 8 bases had no gene match. As DNA, the CDR3 is TGCGCCAGCAGCCAAGACCTGTCACCGGGAGGGTACAATGAGCAGTTCTTC. It is translated as CASSQDLSPGGYNEQFF.

V gene TRBV19 combines with J gene TRBJ2-2; the match to TRBD2 covers 10 bases. Germline V gene sequence: CDR1 LNHDA, CDR2 SQIVND (reference sequence). This CDR3 region has 14 residues. V lost 8 bases, J lost 9 bases, and 9 bases stayed unmatched. The CDR3 nucleotides are TGTGCCAGTTCAGCGGGAGGGGAGCTATGGGAGCTGTTTTTT. Residues: CASSAGGELWELFF.

The chain combines TRBV4-3 with TRBJ1-1, with D possibly TRBD1 on 6 matching bases. CDR3 size: 16 residues. CDR1 is LGHNA, CDR2 YSLEER, per germline. V was cut by 2 bases and J by 3 bases, with 16 bases left in between. As DNA, the CDR3 is TGCGCCAGCAGCCAAAAACAGGGTTACGGGGACACTGAAGCTTTCTTT. It codes for CASSQKQGYGDTEAFF.

V is TRBV14 and J is TRBJ2-1; TRBD1 matches at 8 bases. Trimming at V came to 0 bases and at J to 1 base, leaving 5 bases not matched to a gene. CDR1 and CDR2 from the germline V gene are SGHDN and FVKESK. The CDR3 spans 17 residues. In nucleotides, the CDR3 is TGTGCCAGCAGCCAAGACCGACAGGGGCTATCCTACAATGAGCAGTTCTTC. Its translation: CASSQDRQGLSYNEQFF.